Below are 16 T cell receptor beta chains sequenced from a single sample in a study of cytomegalovirus exposure and HLA in healthy donors. This PCR relied on a set of 60 Vbeta primers and 13 Jbeta primers. Using immunoSEQ multiplex PCR, the repertoire was profiled, and TCRdb retains in-frame clones only, with some absent. The sample holds 130,000 or so clones. Source material: PBMCs. These receptors all stem from a woman aged 55-69 years in good health and CMV-seronegative.

The DNA for the CDR3 is TGTGCCAGCAGCTTAGTCCCGGAGGGGCAGACCCAGTACTTC. The encoded protein is CASSLVPEGQTQYF. V gene TRBV7-2 combines with J gene TRBJ2-5; D is perhaps TRBD2 (6 bases). Germline-derived CDR1 and CDR2 are SGHTA and FQGNSA. Between the trimmed V and J ends, which lost 1 base and 6 bases, there was a span of 12 bases. The CDR3 is made up of 14 amino acids.

A note on this clone: This sample also contains other DNA sequences that code for the same CDR3. This chain connects TRBV7-9 to TRBJ2-2; D gene ambiguous. The CDR3 extends over 14 amino acids. V was cut by 1 base and J by 1 base, with 4 bases left in between. Per germline, CDR1 SEHNR and CDR2 FQNEAQ (reference sequence). CDR3 in DNA: TGTGCCAGCAGCTTAGGACAGAACACCGGGGAGCTGTTTTTT. Its protein product is CASSLGQNTGELFF.

This chain connects TRBV2 to TRBJ1-4; 9 bases are a match to TRBD1. V lost 6 bases and J lost 8; bases outside the gene matches: 7. Germline values: CDR1 SNHLY, CDR2 FYNNEI. The CDR3 has 14 amino acids. CDR3 in amino acids: CASRVGQGREKLFF. Written as DNA, the CDR3 is TGTGCCAGCAGAGTGGGACAGGGTCGAGAAAAACTGTTTTTT. The whole variable domain, filled in from reference TRBV2 and TRBJ1-4, reads EPEVTQTPSHQVTQMGQEVILRCVPISNHLYFYWYRQILGQKVEFLVSFYNNEISEKSEIFDDQFSVERPDGSNFTLKIRSTKLEDSAMYFCASRVGQGREKLFFGSGTQLSVL.

This chain connects TRBV6-5 to TRBJ1-5; TRBD1 aligns across 10 bases. Germline values: CDR1 MNHEY, CDR2 SVGAGI. Unmatched junction bases numbered 3, after V lost 6 bases and J lost 1 base. The CDR3 runs 15 residues. The CDR3 here is CASRPTGGSNQPQHF. In DNA form, the CDR3 reads TGTGCCAGCAGACCGACAGGGGGCAGCAATCAGCCCCAGCATTTT.

V is TRBV7-4 and J is TRBJ1-5, with 7 bases identical to TRBD1. The CDR3 is made up of 13 amino acids. Germline-derived CDR1 and CDR2 are SGHVT and SQSDAQ. The CDR3 bases are TGTGTTTTCCAGGGGGTATGGAATCAGCCCCAGCATTTT. Translation: CVFQGVWNQPQHF. The whole variable domain, remainder taken from reference TRBV7-4 and TRBJ1-5, is GAGVSQSPRYKVAKRGRDVALRCDSISGHVTLYWYRQTLGQGSEVLTYSQSDAQRDKSGRPSGRFSAERPERSVSTLKIQRTEQGDSAVYLCVFQGVWNQPQHFGDGTRLSIL.

The V and J genes are TRBV7-6 and TRBJ2-7; 9 bases line up with TRBD1. Germline CDR1 is SGHVS and CDR2 is FNYEAQ. V dropped 4 bases and J dropped 0; count of bases not matched to a gene: 4. This CDR3 region has 15 residues. CDR3 sequence reads: CASSSGTGSSYEQYF. The CDR3 DNA reads TGTGCCAGCAGCTCCGGGACAGGGAGCTCCTACGAGCAGTACTTC.

This rearrangement joins TRBV11-2 to TRBJ1-4; possibly TRBD1 for D (5 bases). The CDR3 sequence is 14 residues long. Between the trimmed V and J ends, which lost 1 base and 10 bases, there was a span of 13 bases. Germline V CDR1 and CDR2: SGHAT, FQNNGV. CDR3 nucleotides: TGTGCCAGCAGCTTAGGGCAGGGTGGTGGAAAACTGTTTTTT. Residues: CASSLGQGGGKLFF.

This sequence joins TRBV9 and TRBJ1-4; D is unclear. This CDR3 has 14 amino acids. V lost 0 bases and J 5 bases, leaving 8 bases between the germline ends. Germline values: CDR1 SGDLS, CDR2 YYNGEE. The CDR3 bases are TGTGCCAGCAGCGTAGCTATCGGGAATGAAAAACTGTTTTTT. Its translation is CASSVAIGNEKLFF.

Here the CDR3 DNA reads TGTGCCAGCAGCGTAGGTAGCGGGGGTACAGATACGCAGTATTTT. Protein sequence: CASSVGSGGTDTQYF. V usage is TRBV9 and J usage is TRBJ2-3; 9 bases are a match to TRBD2. This CDR3 spans 15 amino acids. Losses at the gene ends were 0 bases for V and 3 bases for J; bases not matched to a gene: 2. Germline CDR1 SGDLS, CDR2 YYNGEE. Combining the CDR3 with reference TRBV9 and TRBJ2-3 gives the whole variable domain DSGVTQTPKHLITATGQRVTLRCSPRSGDLSVYWYQQSLDQGLQFLIQYYNGEERAKGNILERFSAQQFPDLHSELNLSSLELGDSALYFCASSVGSGGTDTQYFGPGTRLTVL.

The genes are TRBV10-2 and TRBJ1-5; 8 bases are shared with TRBD1. The germline V gene encodes CDR1 WSHSY and CDR2 SAAADI. The CDR3 spans 15 residues. The J segment lost 1 base and the V segment lost 3 bases, leaving 2 bases of the junction unmatched. CDR3 DNA sequence: TGCGCCAGCAGTGATCAGGGGGCGAGCAATCAGCCCCAGCATTTT. This encodes CASSDQGASNQPQHF.

This chain joins TRBV19 and TRBJ1-2, with 8 positions matching TRBD1. The CDR3 is 18 residues long. The V gene end was trimmed by 3 bases and the J gene end by 8 bases; junction bases not matched to a gene: 20. Germline CDR1 is LNHDA and CDR2 is SQIVND (reference sequence). The CDR3 spells CASSMPLGTGPLRRGYTF. The CDR3 region has the DNA TGTGCCAGTAGTATGCCATTGGGGACAGGCCCCCTACGAAGGGGCTACACCTTC.

V usage is TRBV30 and J usage is TRBJ2-1; the D gene is possibly TRBD2 (6 bases). The length of the CDR3 is 16 residues. Germline CDR1 is GTSNPN and CDR2 is SVGIG (reference sequence). V was pared by 0 bases and J by 4 bases, with 16 bases between. CDR3 nucleotides: TGTGCCTGGAGTGTCAGAGAACCTCGGGGGTACAATGAGCAGTTCTTC. Its protein is CAWSVREPRGYNEQFF.

This chain links TRBV19 with TRBJ1-4; D remains ambiguous. CDR1 and CDR2 (germline): LNHDA, SQIVND (reference sequence). The CDR3 is 14 residues long. With 3 bases removed from V and 2 bases from J, the gap between germline ends came to 7 bases. CDR3 coding DNA: TGTGCCAGTAGTATGGGCGGGACTAATGAAAAACTGTTTTTT. Translation gives CASSMGGTNEKLFF.

The V gene is TRBV5-1, the J gene TRBJ2-5, with 12 bases matching TRBD1. Germline V gene sequence: CDR1 SGHRS, CDR2 YFSETQ. The CDR3 totals 15 residues. J was trimmed by 5 bases and V by 4 bases; bases with no gene match: 6. The CDR3 loop reads CASSPGTGGGETQYF. The DNA for the CDR3 is TGCGCCAGCAGCCCCGGGACAGGGGGCGGTGAGACCCAGTACTTC.

The chain links TRBV5-1 to TRBJ2-2; 7 bases are a match to TRBD1. V was clipped by 5 bases and J by 3 bases; unmatched bases: 10. This CDR3 has 16 residues. In germline, CDR1 is SGHRS, CDR2 YFSETQ. The DNA of the CDR3 is TGCGCCAGCAGTGGAACGGCAGGGGGTCACACCGGGGAGCTGTTTTTT. Translating it yields CASSGTAGGHTGELFF.

The chain links TRBV5-1 to TRBJ2-7; 8 bases are shared with TRBD2. The germline gives CDR1 SGHRS, CDR2 YFSETQ. The CDR3 length is 17 residues. Unmatched junction bases numbered 10, after V lost 0 bases and J lost 2 bases. The CDR3 coding sequence is TGCGCCAGCAGCTTGGCCACTAGCGGAGGGAAAGCCTACGAGCAGTACTTC. It translates to CASSLATSGGKAYEQYF.